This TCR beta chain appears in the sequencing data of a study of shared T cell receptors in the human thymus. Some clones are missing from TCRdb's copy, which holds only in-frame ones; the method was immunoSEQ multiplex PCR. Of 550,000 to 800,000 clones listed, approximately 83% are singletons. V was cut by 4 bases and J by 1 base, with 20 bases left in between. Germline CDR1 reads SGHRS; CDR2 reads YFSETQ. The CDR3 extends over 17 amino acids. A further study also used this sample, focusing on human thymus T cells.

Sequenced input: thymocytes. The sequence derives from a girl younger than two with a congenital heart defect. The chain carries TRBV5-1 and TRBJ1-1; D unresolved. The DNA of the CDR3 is TGCGCCAGCAGCCCTATCCCTGGGTACCGGAGGAACACTGAAGCTTTCTTT. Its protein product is CASSPIPGYRRNTEAFF. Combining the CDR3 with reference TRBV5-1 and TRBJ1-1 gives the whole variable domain KAGVTQTPRYLIKTRGQQVTLSCSPISGHRSVSWYQQTPGQGLQFLFEYFSETQRNKGNFPGRFSGRQFSNSRSEMNVSTLELGDSALYLCASSPIPGYRRNTEAFFGQGTRLTVV.